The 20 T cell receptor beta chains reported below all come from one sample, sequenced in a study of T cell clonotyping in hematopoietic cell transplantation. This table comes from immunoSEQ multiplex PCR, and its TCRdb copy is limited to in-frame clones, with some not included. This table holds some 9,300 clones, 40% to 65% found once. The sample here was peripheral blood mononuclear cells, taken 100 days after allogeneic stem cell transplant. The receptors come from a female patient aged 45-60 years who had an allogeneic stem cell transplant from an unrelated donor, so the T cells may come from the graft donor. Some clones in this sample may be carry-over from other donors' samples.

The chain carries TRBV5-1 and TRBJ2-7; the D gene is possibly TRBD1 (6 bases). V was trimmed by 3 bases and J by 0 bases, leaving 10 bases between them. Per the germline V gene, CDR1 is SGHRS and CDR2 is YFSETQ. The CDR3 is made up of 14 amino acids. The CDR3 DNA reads TGCGCCAGCAGCTACAGGGAGAGCTCCTACGAGCAGTACTTC. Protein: CASSYRESSYEQYF.

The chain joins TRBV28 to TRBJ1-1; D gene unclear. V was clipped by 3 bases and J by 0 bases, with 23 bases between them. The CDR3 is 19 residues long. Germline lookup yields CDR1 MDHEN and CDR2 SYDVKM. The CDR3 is CASSFSAYDGPLLNTEAFF. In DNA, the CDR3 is TGTGCCAGCAGTTTTTCGGCGTATGACGGTCCTCTACTGAACACTGAAGCTTTCTTT.

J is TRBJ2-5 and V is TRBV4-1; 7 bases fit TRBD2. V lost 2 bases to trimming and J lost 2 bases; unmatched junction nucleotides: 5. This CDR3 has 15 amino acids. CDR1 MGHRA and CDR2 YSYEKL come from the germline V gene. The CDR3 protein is CASSQPSSGQETQYF. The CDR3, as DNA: TGCGCCAGCAGCCAACCTTCTAGCGGACAAGAGACCCAGTACTTC.

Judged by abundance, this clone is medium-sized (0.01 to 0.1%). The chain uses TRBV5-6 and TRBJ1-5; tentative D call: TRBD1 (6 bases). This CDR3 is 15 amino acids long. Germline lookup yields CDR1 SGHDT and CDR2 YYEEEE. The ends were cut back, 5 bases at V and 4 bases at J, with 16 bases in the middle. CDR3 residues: CASRFWGAVNQPQHF. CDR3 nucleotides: TGTGCCAGCAGATTCTGGGGGGCTGTGAATCAGCCCCAGCATTTT. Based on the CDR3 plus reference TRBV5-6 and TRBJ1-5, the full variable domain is DAGVTQSPTHLIKTRGQQVTLRCSPKSGHDTVSWYQQALGQGPQFIFQYYEEEERQRGNFPDRFSGHQFPNYSSELNVNALLLGDSALYLCASRFWGAVNQPQHFGDGTRLSIL.

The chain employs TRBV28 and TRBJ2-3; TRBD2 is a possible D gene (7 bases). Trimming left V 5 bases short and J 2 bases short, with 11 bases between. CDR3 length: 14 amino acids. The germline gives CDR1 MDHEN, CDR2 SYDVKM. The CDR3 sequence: CASSEGGNTDTQYF. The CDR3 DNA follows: TGTGCCAGCAGTGAGGGGGGGAACACAGATACGCAGTATTTT.

The CDR3 sequence is CAWSGEGGGLYEQYF. CDR3 bases: TGTGCCTGGAGCGGGGAGGGGGGAGGGCTCTACGAGCAGTACTTC. J is TRBJ2-7 and V is TRBV30; D possibly corresponds to TRBD2 (7 bases). The CDR3 is made up of 15 amino acids. Trimming cost V 3 bases and J 3 bases, with 18 bases left between them. Germline CDR1 reads GTSNPN; CDR2 reads SVGIG (reference sequence).

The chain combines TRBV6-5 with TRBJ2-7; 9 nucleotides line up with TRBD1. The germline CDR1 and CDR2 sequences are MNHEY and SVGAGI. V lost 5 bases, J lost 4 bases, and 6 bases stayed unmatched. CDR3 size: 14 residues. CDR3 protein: CASSRQGGSYEQYF. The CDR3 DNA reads TGTGCCAGCAGTCGACAGGGGGGGAGTTACGAGCAGTACTTC.

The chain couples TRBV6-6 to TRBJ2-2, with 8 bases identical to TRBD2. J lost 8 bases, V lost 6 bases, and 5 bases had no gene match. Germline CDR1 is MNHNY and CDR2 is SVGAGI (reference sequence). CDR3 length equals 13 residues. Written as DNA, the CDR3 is TGTGCCAGCAGAACCGGGACTAGAGGGGAGCTGTTTTTT. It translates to CASRTGTRGELFF.

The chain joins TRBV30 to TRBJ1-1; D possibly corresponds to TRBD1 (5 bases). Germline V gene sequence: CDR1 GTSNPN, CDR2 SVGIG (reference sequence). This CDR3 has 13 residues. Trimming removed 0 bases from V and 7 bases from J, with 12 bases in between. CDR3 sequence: CAWSVRAQGEAFF. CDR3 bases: TGTGCCTGGAGTGTCCGGGCCCAGGGTGAAGCTTTCTTT.

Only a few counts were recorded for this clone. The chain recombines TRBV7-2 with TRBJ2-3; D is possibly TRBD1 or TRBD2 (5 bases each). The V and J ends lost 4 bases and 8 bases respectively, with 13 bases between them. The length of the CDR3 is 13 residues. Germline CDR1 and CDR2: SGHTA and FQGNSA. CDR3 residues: CASSYRDPSTQYF. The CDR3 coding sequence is TGTGCCAGCAGCTACCGGGACCCCAGTACGCAGTATTTT.

The CDR3 bases are TGTGCCAGCAGCCCCCTCCCGGAGCGGGGGGCCGATACGCAGTATTTT. This gives the protein CASSPLPERGADTQYF. This chain links TRBV9 with TRBJ2-3; 9 bases line up with TRBD2. CDR1 and CDR2 (germline): SGDLS, YYNGEE. Trimming cost V 4 bases and J 6 bases; bases outside gene matches: 12. This CDR3 is 16 amino acids long. The full variable domain, in which reference TRBV9 and TRBJ2-3 provide the parts outside the CDR3, is DSGVTQTPKHLITATGQRVTLRCSPRSGDLSVYWYQQSLDQGLQFLIQYYNGEERAKGNILERFSAQQFPDLHSELNLSSLELGDSALYFCASSPLPERGADTQYFGPGTRLTVL.

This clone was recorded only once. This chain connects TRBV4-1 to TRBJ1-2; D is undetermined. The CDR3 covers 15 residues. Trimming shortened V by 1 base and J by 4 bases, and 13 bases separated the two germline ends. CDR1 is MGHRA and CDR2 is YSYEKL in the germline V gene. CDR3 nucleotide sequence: TGCGCCAGCAGCCAAGCCGCGGCGGCAGTCTATGGCTACACCTTC. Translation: CASSQAAAAVYGYTF.

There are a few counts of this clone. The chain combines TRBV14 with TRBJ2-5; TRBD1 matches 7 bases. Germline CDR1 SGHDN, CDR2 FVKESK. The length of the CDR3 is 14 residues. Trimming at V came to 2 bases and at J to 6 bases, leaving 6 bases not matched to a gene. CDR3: CASSQSTGWKTQYF. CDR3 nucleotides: TGTGCCAGCAGCCAATCGACAGGGTGGAAGACCCAGTACTTC.

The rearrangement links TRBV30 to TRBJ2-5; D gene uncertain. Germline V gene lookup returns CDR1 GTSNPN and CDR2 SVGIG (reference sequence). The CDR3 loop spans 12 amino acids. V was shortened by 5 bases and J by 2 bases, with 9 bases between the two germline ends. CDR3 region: CAWQRQQETQYF. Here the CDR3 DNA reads TGTGCCTGGCAGAGACAACAAGAGACCCAGTACTTC.

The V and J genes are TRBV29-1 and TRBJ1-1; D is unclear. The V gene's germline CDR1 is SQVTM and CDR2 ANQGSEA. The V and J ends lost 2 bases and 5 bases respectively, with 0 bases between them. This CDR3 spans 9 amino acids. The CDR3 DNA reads TGCAGCGTTGAAACTGAAGCTTTCTTT. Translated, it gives CSVETEAFF. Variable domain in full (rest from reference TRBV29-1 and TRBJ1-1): SAVISQKPSRDICQRGTSLTIQCQVDSQVTMMFWYRQQPGQSLTLIATANQGSEATYESGFVIDKFPISRPNLTFSTLTVSNMSPEDSSIYLCSVETEAFFGQGTRLTVV.

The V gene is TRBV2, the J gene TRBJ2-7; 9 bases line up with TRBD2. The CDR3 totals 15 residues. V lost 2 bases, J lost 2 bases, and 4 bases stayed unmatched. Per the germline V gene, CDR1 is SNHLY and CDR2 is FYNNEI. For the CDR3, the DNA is TGTGCCAGCAGTGAATGGTCTAGCGGGGCCTACGAGCAGTACTTC. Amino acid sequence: CASSEWSSGAYEQYF.

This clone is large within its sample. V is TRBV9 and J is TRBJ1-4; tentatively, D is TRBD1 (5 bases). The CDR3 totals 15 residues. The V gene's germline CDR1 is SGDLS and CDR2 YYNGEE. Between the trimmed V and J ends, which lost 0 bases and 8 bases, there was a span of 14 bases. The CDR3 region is CASSVDGARREKLFF. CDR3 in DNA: TGTGCCAGCAGCGTAGACGGGGCGCGGAGGGAAAAACTGTTTTTT.

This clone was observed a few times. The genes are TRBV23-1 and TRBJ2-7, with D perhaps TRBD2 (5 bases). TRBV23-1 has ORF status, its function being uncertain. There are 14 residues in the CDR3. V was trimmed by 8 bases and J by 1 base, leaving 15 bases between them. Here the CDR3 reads CASPGMPLSYEQYF. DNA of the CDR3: TGCGCCAGCCCCGGGATGCCCTTATCCTACGAGCAGTACTTC.

In DNA, the CDR3 is TGTGCCAGCAGCTTAGCGGGAGAAGTCGGGGAGCTGTTTTTT. As protein: CASSLAGEVGELFF. The chain joins TRBV27 to TRBJ2-2; 9 bases fit TRBD2. The V gene's germline CDR1 is MNHEY and CDR2 SMNVEV (reference sequence). V shed 6 bases and J 7 bases; nucleotides not matched to a gene: 6. The CDR3 consists of 14 residues.

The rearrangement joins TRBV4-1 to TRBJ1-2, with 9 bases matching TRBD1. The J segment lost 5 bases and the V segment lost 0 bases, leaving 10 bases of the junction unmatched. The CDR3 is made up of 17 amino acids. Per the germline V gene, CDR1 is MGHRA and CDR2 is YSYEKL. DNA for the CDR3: TGCGCCAGCAGCCAAGACTTATGGGACAGGGTGATGTATGGCTACACCTTC. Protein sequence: CASSQDLWDRVMYGYTF.